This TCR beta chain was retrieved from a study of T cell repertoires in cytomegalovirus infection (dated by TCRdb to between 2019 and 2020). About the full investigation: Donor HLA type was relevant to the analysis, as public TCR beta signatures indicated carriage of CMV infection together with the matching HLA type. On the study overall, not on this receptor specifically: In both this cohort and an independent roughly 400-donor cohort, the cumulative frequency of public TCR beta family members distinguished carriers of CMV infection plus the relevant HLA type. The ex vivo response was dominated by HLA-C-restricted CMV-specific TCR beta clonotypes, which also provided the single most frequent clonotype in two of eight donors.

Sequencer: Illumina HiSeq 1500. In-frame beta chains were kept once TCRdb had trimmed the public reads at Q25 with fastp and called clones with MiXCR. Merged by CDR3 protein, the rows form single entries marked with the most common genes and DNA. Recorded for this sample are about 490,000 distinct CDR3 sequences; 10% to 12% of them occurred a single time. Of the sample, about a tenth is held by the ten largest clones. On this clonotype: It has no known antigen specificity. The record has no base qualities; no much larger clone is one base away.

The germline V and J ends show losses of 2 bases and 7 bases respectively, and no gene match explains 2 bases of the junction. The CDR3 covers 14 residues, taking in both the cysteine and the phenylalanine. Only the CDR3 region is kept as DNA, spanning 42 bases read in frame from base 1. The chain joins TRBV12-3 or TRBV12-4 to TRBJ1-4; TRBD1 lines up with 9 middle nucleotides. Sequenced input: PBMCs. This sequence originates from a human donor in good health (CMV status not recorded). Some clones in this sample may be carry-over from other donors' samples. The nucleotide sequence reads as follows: TGTGCCAGCAGTTTAACAGGGGGCGTTGAAAAACTGTTTTTT. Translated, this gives CASSLTGGVEKLFF.